The present T cell receptor (beta chain) was sequenced within a study of OX40 agonist ivuxolimab in advanced cancers. Study-level background: With ivuxolimab, an agonistic anti-OX40 (CD134) antibody, patients were treated.

V dropped 7 bases and J dropped 3; count of bases not matched to a gene: 7. The CDR3 has 13 residues. Per germline, CDR1 SQVTM and CDR2 ANQGSEA. For this clone: Antigen: not known.

Study-wide findings and caveats: What antigens the expanded peripheral T cells recognized was never established. CD4+ T cells averaged fewer expanded clones than CD8+ T cells.

Produced via immunoSEQ multiplex PCR; TCRdb's table is partial and in-frame only. The sample has more than 95,000 clones, 90% to 95% seen once. The chain is built from TRBV29-1 and TRBJ2-7; 9 positions match TRBD1. Source: CD4+ or CD8+ T cells sorted from blood, taken in a trial of the OX40 agonist ivuxolimab. This clonotype was sampled from an adult with an advanced solid tumor such as melanoma, head and neck, liver or kidney cancer. The CDR3 loop reads CSASDRGVYEQYF. The CDR3 DNA sequence: TGCAGCGCTTCAGACAGGGGGGTCTACGAGCAGTACTTC.